One sample yielded the 5 T cell receptor beta chains listed below, sequenced in a study of T cells in Graves' hyperthyroidism and ophthalmopathy. There were TCR beta CDR3 regions amplified from RNA transcripts. The HTBI primer set served for first-round RT-PCR of the TCR CDR3. TCRdb re-called the multiplex PCR reads through MiXCR, storing one row per CDR3 protein. The data hold over 700,000 distinct CDR3 sequences, with around 38% observed a single time. Sequenced material: blood. The receptors shown here come from a man between 18 and 29 years old with Graves' hyperthyroidism.

This clonotype was recorded at least ten times. The CDR3 DNA reads TGTGCCAGCAGCTCCCAGGGGGGTAATGAAAAACTGTTTTTT. Translating gives CASSSQGGNEKLFF. The chain recombines TRBV7-8 with TRBJ1-4; 7 nucleotides agree with TRBD1. Germline V lookup: CDR1 SGHVS, CDR2 FQNEAQ. J lost 4 bases, V lost 4 bases, and 3 bases had no gene match. The CDR3 consists of 14 residues.

This clonotype showed up many times. The chain has TRBV20-1 and TRBJ1-2; D gene ambiguous. The germline V and J ends were trimmed by 0 bases and 8 bases, with 10 bases remaining between them. Per the germline V gene, CDR1 is DFQATT and CDR2 is SNEGSKA (reference sequence). The CDR3 has 12 residues. The CDR3 is CSARDDISGYTF. CDR3 coding DNA: TGCAGTGCTAGAGACGACATATCCGGCTACACCTTC.

The chain joins TRBV2 to TRBJ2-2, with D maybe TRBD2 (6 bases). With 6 bases removed from V and 0 bases from J, the gap between germline ends came to 14 bases. This CDR3 comprises 16 residues. Germline lookup yields CDR1 SNHLY and CDR2 FYNNEI. The CDR3: CASRGPRGTNTGELFF. For the CDR3, the DNA is TGTGCCAGCAGAGGGCCCCGGGGGACGAACACCGGGGAGCTGTTTTTT.

The genes are TRBV4-1 and TRBJ1-6; D unresolved. The length of the CDR3 is 16 residues. Trimming took 0 bases from V and 6 from J, leaving 12 bases between them. Germline V gene data show CDR1 as MGHRA and CDR2 as YSYEKL. The CDR3 loop is CASSQEASGGNSPLHF. The CDR3 DNA reads TGCGCCAGCAGCCAAGAAGCATCGGGAGGTAATTCACCCCTCCACTTT.

The chain recombines TRBV2 with TRBJ2-2; maybe TRBD1 (6 bases). V was trimmed by 8 bases and J by 0 bases, leaving 13 bases between them. CDR3 size: 15 residues. Germline V gives CDR1 SNHLY, CDR2 FYNNEI. The CDR3 region has the DNA TGTGCCAGCGGGTCACGGACAGCGAACACCGGGGAGCTGTTTTTT. Translated, it gives CASGSRTANTGELFF. The variable domain in full, with the rest retrieved from reference TRBV2 and TRBJ2-2, is EPEVTQTPSHQVTQMGQEVILRCVPISNHLYFYWYRQILGQKVEFLVSFYNNEISEKSEIFDDQFSVERPDGSNFTLKIRSTKLEDSAMYFCASGSRTANTGELFFGEGSRLTVL.